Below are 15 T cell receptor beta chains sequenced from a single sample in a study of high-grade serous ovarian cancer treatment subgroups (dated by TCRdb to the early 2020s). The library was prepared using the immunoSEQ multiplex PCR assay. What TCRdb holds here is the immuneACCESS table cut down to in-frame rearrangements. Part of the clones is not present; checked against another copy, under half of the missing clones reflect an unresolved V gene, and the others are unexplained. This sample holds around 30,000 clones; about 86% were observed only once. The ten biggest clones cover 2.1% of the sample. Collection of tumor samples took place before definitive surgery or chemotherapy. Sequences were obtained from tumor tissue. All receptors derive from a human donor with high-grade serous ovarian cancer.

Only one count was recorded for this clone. The CDR3 region is CASSDLQGGTQYF. CDR3 in DNA: TGTGCCAGCAGTGATCTGCAGGGGGGGACCCAGTACTTC. The genes are TRBV2 and TRBJ2-5; D is perhaps TRBD1 (7 bases). V dropped 3 bases and J dropped 7 bases, with 12 bases sitting between them. CDR1 SNHLY and CDR2 FYNNEI come from the germline V gene. The CDR3 consists of 13 residues. The variable domain in full, completed from reference TRBV2 and TRBJ2-5, reads EPEVTQTPSHQVTQMGQEVILRCVPISNHLYFYWYRQILGQKVEFLVSFYNNEISEKSEIFDDQFSVERPDGSNFTLKIRSTKLEDSAMYFCASSDLQGGTQYFGPGTRLLVL.

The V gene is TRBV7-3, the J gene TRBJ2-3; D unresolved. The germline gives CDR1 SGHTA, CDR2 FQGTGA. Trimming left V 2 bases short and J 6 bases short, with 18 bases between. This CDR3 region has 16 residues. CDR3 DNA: TGTGCCAGCAGCTTATCGCCCGCGGCAGAATGGGATACGCAGTATTTT. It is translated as CASSLSPAAEWDTQYF.

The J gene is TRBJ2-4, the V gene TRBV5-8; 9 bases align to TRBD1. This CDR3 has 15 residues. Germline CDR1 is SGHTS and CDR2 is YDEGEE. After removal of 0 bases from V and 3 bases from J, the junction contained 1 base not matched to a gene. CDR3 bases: TGTGCCAGCAGCTTGGGGGACAGGGTCAAAAACATTCAGTACTTC. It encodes CASSLGDRVKNIQYF.

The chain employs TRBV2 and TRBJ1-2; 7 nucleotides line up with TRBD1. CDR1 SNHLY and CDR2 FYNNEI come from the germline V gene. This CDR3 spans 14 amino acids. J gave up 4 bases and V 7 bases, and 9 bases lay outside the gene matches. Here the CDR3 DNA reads TGTGCCAGCAAGGACAGGATCCTTTCCTATGGCTACACCTTC. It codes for CASKDRILSYGYTF.

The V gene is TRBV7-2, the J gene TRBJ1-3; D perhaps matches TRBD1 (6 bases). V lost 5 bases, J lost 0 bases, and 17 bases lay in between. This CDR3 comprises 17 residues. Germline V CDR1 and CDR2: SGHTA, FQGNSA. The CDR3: CASSPGQFPSSGNTIYF. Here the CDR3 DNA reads TGTGCCAGCAGCCCTGGACAGTTCCCGTCCTCTGGAAACACCATATATTTT.

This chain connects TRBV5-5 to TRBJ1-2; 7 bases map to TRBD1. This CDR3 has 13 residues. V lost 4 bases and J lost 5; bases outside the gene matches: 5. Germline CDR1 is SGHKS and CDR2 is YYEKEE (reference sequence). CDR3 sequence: CASSLGTAYGYTF. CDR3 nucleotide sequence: TGTGCCAGCAGCCTGGGGACAGCGTATGGCTACACCTTC.

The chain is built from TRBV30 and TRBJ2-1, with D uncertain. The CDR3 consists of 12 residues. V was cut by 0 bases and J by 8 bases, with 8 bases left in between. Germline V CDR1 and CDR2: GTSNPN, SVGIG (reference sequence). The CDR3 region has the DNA TGTGCCTGGAGTGTACTTTTCGATGAGCAGTTCTTC. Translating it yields CAWSVLFDEQFF.

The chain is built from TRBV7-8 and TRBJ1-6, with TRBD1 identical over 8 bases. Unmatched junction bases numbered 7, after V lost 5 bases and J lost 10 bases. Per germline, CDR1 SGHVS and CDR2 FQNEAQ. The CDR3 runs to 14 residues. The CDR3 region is CASSPRQGHSPLHF. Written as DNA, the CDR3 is TGTGCCAGCAGCCCAAGACAGGGGCACTCACCCCTCCACTTT.

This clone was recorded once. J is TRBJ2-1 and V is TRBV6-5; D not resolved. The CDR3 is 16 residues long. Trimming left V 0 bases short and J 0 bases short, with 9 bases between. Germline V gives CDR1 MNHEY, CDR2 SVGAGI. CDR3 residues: CASSYSGYSSYNEQFF. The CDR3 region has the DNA TGTGCCAGCAGTTACTCCGGCTACAGCTCCTACAATGAGCAGTTCTTC.

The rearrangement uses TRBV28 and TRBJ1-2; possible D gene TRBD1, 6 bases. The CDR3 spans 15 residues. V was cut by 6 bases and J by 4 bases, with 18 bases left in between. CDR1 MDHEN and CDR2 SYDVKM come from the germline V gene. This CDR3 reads CASSYLRQVSYGYTF. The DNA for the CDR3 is TGTGCCAGCAGCTACCTCCGACAGGTCAGCTATGGCTACACCTTC.

CDR3 sequence reads: CASRRMENTGELFF. For the CDR3, the DNA is TGCGCCAGCAGGAGGATGGAGAACACCGGGGAGCTGTTTTTT. The chain has TRBV4-1 and TRBJ2-2; D not resolved. V lost 6 bases and J 1 base, leaving 9 bases between the germline ends. The CDR3 runs 14 residues. CDR1 and CDR2 (germline): MGHRA, YSYEKL.

The DNA of the CDR3 is TGTGCCAGCAGGTTGACAGGAGTCAATCAGCCCCAGCATTTT. It yields the protein CASRLTGVNQPQHF. The V call is TRBV6-5, the J call TRBJ1-5; tentatively, D is TRBD1 (6 bases). The V and J ends lost 6 bases and 3 bases respectively, with 12 bases between them. The CDR3 loop spans 14 amino acids. The germline CDR1 and CDR2 sequences are MNHEY and SVGAGI.

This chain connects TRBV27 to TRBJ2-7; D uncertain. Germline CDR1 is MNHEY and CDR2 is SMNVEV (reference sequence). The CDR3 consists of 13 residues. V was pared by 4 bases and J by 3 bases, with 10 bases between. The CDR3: CASSSWNGYEQYF. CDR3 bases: TGTGCCAGCAGTTCTTGGAACGGCTACGAGCAGTACTTC.

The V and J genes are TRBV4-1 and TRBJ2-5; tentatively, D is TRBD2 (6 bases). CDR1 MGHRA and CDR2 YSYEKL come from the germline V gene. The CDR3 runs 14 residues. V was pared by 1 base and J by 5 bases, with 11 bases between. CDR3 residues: CASSQALAPETQYF. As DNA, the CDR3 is TGCGCCAGCAGCCAAGCACTAGCTCCTGAGACCCAGTACTTC.

CDR3 nucleotides: TGTGCCAGCAGTTTAGGAGGGGTATCCTACGAGCAGTACTTC. This encodes CASSLGGVSYEQYF. V is TRBV28 and J is TRBJ2-7; possibly TRBD2 for D (6 bases). V lost 2 bases, J lost 1 base, and 9 bases lay in between. Germline V CDR1 and CDR2: MDHEN, SYDVKM. This CDR3 contains 14 residues.